This TCR beta chain was identified during a study of OX40 agonist ivuxolimab in advanced cancers. Background on the study: Three patients showed partial responses: one hepatocellular carcinoma and two cutaneous melanoma cases. Study results and limitations: Among the lowest levels of clonal expansion were found in partial responders at 0.1-3.0 mg/kg. In the expanded peripheral T cells, antigen specificity was never determined.

This CDR3 is 10 amino acids long. Germline V CDR1 and CDR2: SQVTM, ANQGSEA. Trimming took off 7 bases at V and 3 bases at J, with 3 bases between the two ends. This clone was found a few times. Its target is unknown. Baseline was the first blood sampling point, followed by cycle 4 day 1 and cycle 7 day 1. The method was immunoSEQ multiplex PCR; TCRdb's version includes in-frame clones alone and lacks a portion of them. The table records around 80,000 clones, roughly 89% of them present only once. The source material was CD4+ or CD8+ T cells sorted from blood, sampled in a trial of the OX40 agonist ivuxolimab. V gene TRBV29-1 combines with J gene TRBJ2-2; D gene unclear. This TCR derives from an adult with an advanced solid tumor such as melanoma, head and neck, liver or kidney cancer. This chain's CDR3 is CSAYTGELFF. In DNA form, the CDR3 reads TGCAGCGCTTACACCGGGGAGCTGTTTTTT.